This T cell receptor (beta chain) was recovered during a study of blood T cells in healthy people across ages. Sample-barcoded 5' priming and a J-beta primer mix drove a second PCR of roughly 7 to 11 cycles. From the 5' RACE reads, TCRdb called clonotypes with MiXCR, one entry per CDR3 protein. This sample yields some 1.1 million distinct CDR3 sequences, of which 35% to 40% are seen a single time; around 13% belongs to the top ten. Germline V lookup: CDR1 MNHEY, CDR2 SVGAGI. The V gene end was trimmed by 5 bases and the J gene end by 4 bases; junction bases not matched to a gene: 3. CDR3 length equals 14 residues.

V is TRBV6-5 and J is TRBJ1-5; the match to TRBD1 covers 9 bases. This clonotype was sampled from a man aged 18 to 30 in good health. Specimen: blood. Here the CDR3 reads CASSRQGVNQPQHF. The DNA for the CDR3 is TGTGCCAGCAGTCGACAGGGGGTGAATCAGCCCCAGCATTTT.